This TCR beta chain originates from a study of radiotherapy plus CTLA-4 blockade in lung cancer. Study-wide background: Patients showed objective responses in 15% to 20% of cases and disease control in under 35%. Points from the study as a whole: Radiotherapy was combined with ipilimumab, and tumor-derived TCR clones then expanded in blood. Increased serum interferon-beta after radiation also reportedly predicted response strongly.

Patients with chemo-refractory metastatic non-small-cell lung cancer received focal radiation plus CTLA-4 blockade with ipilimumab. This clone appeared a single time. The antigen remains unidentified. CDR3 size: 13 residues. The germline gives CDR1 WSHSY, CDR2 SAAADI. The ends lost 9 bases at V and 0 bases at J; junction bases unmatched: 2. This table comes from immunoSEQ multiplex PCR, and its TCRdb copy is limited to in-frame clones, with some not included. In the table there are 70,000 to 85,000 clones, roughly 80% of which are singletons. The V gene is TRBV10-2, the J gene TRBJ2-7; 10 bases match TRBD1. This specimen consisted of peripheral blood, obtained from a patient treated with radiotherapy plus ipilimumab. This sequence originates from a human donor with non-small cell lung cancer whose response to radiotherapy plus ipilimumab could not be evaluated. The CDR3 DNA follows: TGCGCCAGTGGACAGGGGGTCTCCTACGAGCAGTACTTC. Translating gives CASGQGVSYEQYF.